A single sample is the source of the 26 T cell receptor beta chains below, sequenced in a study of graft-versus-host responses after intestinal transplantation. Their antigens are not known. Sequencing was performed with immunoSEQ multiplex PCR; in TCRdb, only in-frame clones are kept and a portion is missing. The table shows 90,000 to 150,000 clones, with around 93% occurring only once. The sequenced sample was unstimulated CD4+ T cells sorted from spleen or lymph node cells, obtained before intestinal transplant. The receptor set was obtained from a human donor who received an intestinal transplant.

The V call is TRBV9, the J call TRBJ1-2; the D is unclear. V lost 0 bases and J lost 2, with 5 bases in between. The length of the CDR3 is 13 residues. CDR1 is SGDLS and CDR2 is YYNGEE in the germline V gene. In DNA, the CDR3 is TGTGCCAGCAGCGTAGACAGAAACTATGGCTACACCTTC. Translating gives CASSVDRNYGYTF.

V is TRBV18 and J is TRBJ2-7, with 9 bases matching TRBD2. Germline V gene lookup returns CDR1 KGHSH and CDR2 LQKENI. V shed 3 bases and J 12 bases; nucleotides not matched to a gene: 6. CDR3 length: 12 residues. CDR3 DNA sequence: TGTGCCAGCTCACCGACTAGCGGAGCCGGGTACTTC. This gives the protein CASSPTSGAGYF.

The gene calls are TRBV11-2 and TRBJ2-1, with D perhaps matching TRBD2 (5 bases). V was shortened by 6 bases and J by 7 bases, with 22 bases between the two germline ends. The CDR3 spans 16 residues. CDR1 is SGHAT, CDR2 FQNNGV, per germline. The CDR3 coding sequence is TGTGCCAGCAGGCCCACTAGATCCTCTAATGTGAATGAGCAGTTCTTC. Translated: CASRPTRSSNVNEQFF. The whole variable domain, remainder taken from reference TRBV11-2 and TRBJ2-1, is EAGVAQSPRYKIIEKRQSVAFWCNPISGHATLYWYQQILGQGPKLLIQFQNNGVVDDSQLPKDRFSAERLKGVDSTLKIQPAKLEDSAVYLCASRPTRSSNVNEQFFGPGTRLTVL.

This clone was counted once. The chain uses TRBV6-5 and TRBJ2-7, with 8 positions matching TRBD1. This CDR3 has 14 residues. Germline trimming cut 8 bases from V and 2 bases from J; bases unmatched to any gene: 8. The germline V gene has CDR1 MNHEY and CDR2 SVGAGI. CDR3 protein: CASGRGQEPYEQYF. The CDR3 nucleotides are TGTGCCAGCGGGCGGGGACAGGAACCCTACGAGCAGTACTTC.

This chain joins TRBV9 and TRBJ2-3; 7 positions match TRBD2. Trimming removed 6 bases from V and 8 bases from J; junction bases left unmatched: 9. The CDR3 covers 13 residues. Per germline, CDR1 SGDLS and CDR2 YYNGEE. In DNA form, the CDR3 reads TGTGCCAGCACCCAAGGCGGGGGAGCTACGCAGTATTTT. This gives the protein CASTQGGGATQYF.

V is TRBV5-1 and J is TRBJ2-3; 16 bases map to TRBD2. The CDR3 consists of 18 residues. Germline V gene lookup returns CDR1 SGHRS and CDR2 YFSETQ. Trimming took 3 bases from V and 1 from J; bases not matched to a gene: 5. DNA of the CDR3: TGCGCCAGCAGCTCCGGGACTAGCGGGAGGGCCGGCACAGATACGCAGTATTTT. This gives the protein CASSSGTSGRAGTDTQYF.

Details on this clone: The junction does not match germline at one end; this may be a read error. The same CDR3 also results from other DNA sequences found in this sample. This chain links TRBV6-5 with TRBJ1-4; tentative D call: TRBD1 (5 bases). Germline CDR1 and CDR2: MNHEY and SVGAGI. The CDR3 extends over 15 amino acids. The DNA for the CDR3 is TGCGCCAGCAGTTACGGGGGGTCAACTAATGAAAAACTGTTTTTT. Its translation: CASSYGGSTNEKLFF.

This sequence joins TRBV5-1 and TRBJ2-7; D gene unclear. Germline V CDR1 and CDR2: SGHRS, YFSETQ. The V gene lost 4 bases and the J gene lost 3 bases, with 23 bases spanning the gap. This CDR3 contains 17 residues. The CDR3 is CASSAALGLSGIYEQYF. The CDR3 DNA is TGCGCCAGCAGCGCTGCCTTAGGGCTATCCGGAATCTACGAGCAGTACTTC. Full variable domain (rest looked up from reference TRBV5-1 and TRBJ2-7): KAGVTQTPRYLIKTRGQQVTLSCSPISGHRSVSWYQQTPGQGLQFLFEYFSETQRNKGNFPGRFSGRQFSNSRSEMNVSTLELGDSALYLCASSAALGLSGIYEQYFGPGTRLTVT.

The CDR3 bases are TGTGCCAGCGCCCCAGGCGACCGAGGGAGCAATCAGCCCCAGCATTTT. Protein sequence: CASAPGDRGSNQPQHF. This chain connects TRBV19 to TRBJ1-5; unclear D gene. The CDR3 sequence is 16 residues long. Trimming cost V 9 bases and J 1 base, with 19 bases left between them. Looked up from germline, CDR1 is LNHDA and CDR2 is SQIVND (reference sequence).

The chain uses TRBV9 and TRBJ2-1; 9 bases match TRBD2. V gave up 4 bases and J gave up 6 bases; unmatched junction bases: 11. This CDR3 has 16 residues. The germline CDR1 and CDR2 sequences are SGDLS and YYNGEE. The CDR3 DNA reads TGTGCCAGCAGCTCACGACTAGCGGAAGGTCGCAATGAGCAGTTCTTC. It yields the protein CASSSRLAEGRNEQFF.

The V and J genes are TRBV6-5 and TRBJ1-2; no definite D call. V lost 5 bases to trimming and J lost 8 bases, with 18 bases between them. Germline CDR1 reads MNHEY; CDR2 reads SVGAGI. CDR3 size: 14 residues. CDR3 bases: TGTGCCAGCAGTCGCCTCTCCCGCGGGGAGGGCTACACCTTC. Translated: CASSRLSRGEGYTF.

The rearrangement links TRBV27 to TRBJ2-5, with D maybe TRBD1 (5 bases). The V and J ends lost 5 bases and 9 bases respectively, with 16 bases between them. From germline, CDR1 is MNHEY and CDR2 SMNVEV (reference sequence). The CDR3 length is 13 residues. This chain's CDR3 is CASSLREFGAQYF. CDR3 in DNA: TGTGCCAGCAGTCTCAGGGAATTTGGGGCCCAGTACTTC.

The rearrangement joins TRBV27 to TRBJ2-1, with 10 bases aligning to TRBD2. The length of the CDR3 is 14 residues. Germline V gene sequence: CDR1 MNHEY, CDR2 SMNVEV (reference sequence). V trimming: 8 bases; J trimming: 2 bases; junction bases outside the gene matches: 3. DNA for the CDR3: TGTGCCAGCCGGACTAGCGGAACCTACAATGAGCAGTTCTTC. It codes for CASRTSGTYNEQFF.

This clone appeared once. The genes are TRBV19 and TRBJ1-2; 11 bases line up with TRBD1. Looked up from germline, CDR1 is LNHDA and CDR2 is SQIVND (reference sequence). V was clipped by 3 bases and J by 8 bases; unmatched bases: 8. There are 15 residues in the CDR3. Written as DNA, the CDR3 is TGTGCCAGTAGTATGGACAGGGGGCGCCTCGGGGGCTACACCTTC. Translating gives CASSMDRGRLGGYTF.

This clone appeared a single time. The chain recombines TRBV6-5 with TRBJ2-5; D is uncertain. The CDR3 totals 14 residues. Germline V gives CDR1 MNHEY, CDR2 SVGAGI. V gave up 2 bases and J gave up 2 bases, with 9 bases separating them. The CDR3 spells CASSYQLGQETQYF. In nucleotides, the CDR3 is TGTGCCAGCAGTTACCAGTTGGGGCAAGAGACCCAGTACTTC.

The J gene is TRBJ2-1, the V gene TRBV11-2; no definite D call. V lost 3 bases and J 10 bases, leaving 10 bases between the germline ends. The CDR3 contains 12 residues. Looked up from germline, CDR1 is SGHAT and CDR2 is FQNNGV. CDR3 sequence (DNA): TGTGCCAGCAGCTTCTTCTTACAGGAGCAGTTCTTC. Translated: CASSFFLQEQFF.

This chain links TRBV6-1 with TRBJ2-7; TRBD2 might be the D (5 bases). The germline V gene has CDR1 MNHNS and CDR2 SASEGT. The CDR3 covers 15 residues. Trimming took off 5 bases at V and 7 bases at J, with 21 bases between the two ends. The CDR3 protein is CASSLIMALTSEQYF. Here the CDR3 DNA reads TGTGCCAGCAGTCTCATAATGGCTCTTACTAGTGAGCAGTACTTC.

This chain joins TRBV18 and TRBJ2-7; D uncertain. The CDR3 runs to 12 residues. V was shortened by 2 bases and J by 4 bases, with 6 bases between the two germline ends. Germline V CDR1 and CDR2: KGHSH, LQKENI. CDR3 coding DNA: TGTGCCAGCTCACCAGCCGGGTACGAGCAGTACTTC. It yields the protein CASSPAGYEQYF.

This chain uses TRBV19 with TRBJ1-2; D gene ambiguous. The V end was cut by 0 bases, the J end by 2 bases, with 4 bases between. The CDR3 is 13 amino acids. Germline V lookup: CDR1 LNHDA, CDR2 SQIVND (reference sequence). This chain's CDR3 is CASSIDRNYGYTF. In DNA form, the CDR3 reads TGTGCCAGTAGTATAGACAGAAACTATGGCTACACCTTC.

The gene calls are TRBV9 and TRBJ2-5; 7 positions agree with TRBD2. The CDR3 extends over 16 amino acids. Germline V gene data show CDR1 as SGDLS and CDR2 as YYNGEE. Germline trimming cut 0 bases from V and 1 base from J; bases unmatched to any gene: 6. CDR3 in DNA: TGTGCCAGCAGCGTAGGGGCTAGCGGTGTCCAAGAGACCCAGTACTTC. Its translation is CASSVGASGVQETQYF.

This chain joins TRBV25-1 and TRBJ2-6; maybe TRBD1 (5 bases). V lost 6 bases to trimming and J lost 1 base, with 10 bases between them. CDR3 length: 15 amino acids. Germline CDR1 is MGHDK and CDR2 is SYGVNS. CDR3 bases: TGTGCCAGCAGGGACCACAGGTCTGGGGCCAACGTCCTGACTTTC. Translated: CASRDHRSGANVLTF. The complete variable domain, with remaining parts taken from reference TRBV25-1 and TRBJ2-6, reads EADIYQTPRYLVIGTGKKITLECSQTMGHDKMYWYQQDPGMELHLIHYSYGVNSTEKGDLSSESTVSRIRTEHFPLTLESARPSHTSQYLCASRDHRSGANVLTFGAGSRLTVL.

This clone was seen a single time. CDR3 sequence: CASRGLAGTDTQYF. CDR3 coding DNA: TGCGCCAGCAGAGGACTAGCGGGCACAGATACGCAGTATTTT. The rearrangement links TRBV10-2 to TRBJ2-3, with TRBD2 matching 10 bases. This CDR3 comprises 14 residues. Germline V gene data show CDR1 as WSHSY and CDR2 as SAAADI. The V segment lost 6 bases and the J segment 1 base; nucleotides outside the gene matches: 1.

The chain links TRBV29-1 to TRBJ2-5; D may correspond to TRBD1 or TRBD2 (5 bases each). Trimming took off 4 bases at V and 2 bases at J, with 14 bases between the two ends. CDR1 is SQVTM, CDR2 ANQGSEA, per germline. The CDR3 has 14 residues. The CDR3 DNA follows: TGCAGCGTTGCGAGGGCCAGGGCACAAGAGACCCAGTACTTC. Residues: CSVARARAQETQYF.

This chain uses TRBV9 with TRBJ2-7, with 7 bases fitting TRBD1. Germline values: CDR1 SGDLS, CDR2 YYNGEE. The CDR3 is made up of 13 amino acids. Germline trimming cut 3 bases from V and 8 bases from J; bases unmatched to any gene: 8. CDR3 DNA: TGTGCCAGCAGCGACTTGACAGGGATCCAGCAGTACTTC. Translation gives CASSDLTGIQQYF.

The gene calls are TRBV27 and TRBJ2-7; perhaps TRBD2 as D (5 bases). V lost 5 bases to trimming and J lost 0 bases, with 11 bases between them. The CDR3 loop spans 14 amino acids. The germline CDR1 and CDR2 sequences are MNHEY and SMNVEV (reference sequence). The CDR3 is CASSTGLSSYEQYF. The CDR3 bases are TGTGCCAGCAGTACGGGGTTGAGCTCCTACGAGCAGTACTTC.

The V call is TRBV27, the J call TRBJ2-3, with 10 bases lining up with TRBD2. CDR3 size: 17 residues. Germline values: CDR1 MNHEY, CDR2 SMNVEV (reference sequence). V gave up 8 bases and J gave up 0 bases; unmatched junction bases: 11. In DNA form, the CDR3 reads TGTGCCAGCCGCGGTCTAGCGGGAGCTTCTAGCACAGATACGCAGTATTTT. It encodes CASRGLAGASSTDTQYF.